Below, 15 T cell receptor beta chains from the same sample are listed, as sequenced in a study of T cell responses to AZD1222 COVID-19 vaccine. Sequencing was performed with immunoSEQ multiplex PCR; in TCRdb, only in-frame clones are kept and a portion is missing. The data contain under 150,000 clones, 80% to 95% of them singletons. The sequencing here drew on peripheral blood, taken 28 days after the second AZD1222 dose. Receptor source: an adult who received the AZD1222 COVID-19 vaccine.

The CDR3 DNA reads TGTGCCAGCAGCTCTCGACAGGGCAATCAGCCCCAGCATTTT. It specifies CASSSRQGNQPQHF. J is TRBJ1-5 and V is TRBV16, with a tentative D call TRBD1 (6 bases). This CDR3 has 14 amino acids. With 5 bases removed from V and 2 bases from J, the gap between germline ends came to 10 bases. The germline V gene has CDR1 KGHSY and CDR2 FQNENV. Complete variable domain (other parts from reference TRBV16 and TRBJ1-5): GEEVAQTPKHLVRGEGQKAKLYCAPIKGHSYVFWYQQVLKNEFKFLISFQNENVFDETGMPKERFSAKCLPNSPCSLEIQATKLEDSAVYFCASSSRQGNQPQHFGDGTRLSIL.

CDR3 coding DNA: TGTGCCAGCAGCGTAGTTACTGACACCGGGGAGCTGTTTTTT. It codes for CASSVVTDTGELFF. The genes are TRBV9 and TRBJ2-2, with unresolved D. Trimming stripped 0 bases from V and 3 bases from J, with 6 bases between. Per germline, CDR1 SGDLS and CDR2 YYNGEE. CDR3 length equals 14 residues.

This chain uses TRBV7-2 with TRBJ2-1; D might be TRBD2 (5 bases). The V gene's germline CDR1 is SGHTA and CDR2 FQGNSA. The CDR3 loop spans 16 amino acids. The V and J ends lost 3 bases and 8 bases respectively, with 20 bases between them. In DNA form, the CDR3 reads TGTGCCAGCAGCTTTCGTAGCGCTAACAGTCTGGATGAGCAGTTCTTC. The encoded protein is CASSFRSANSLDEQFF.

The chain couples TRBV6-5 to TRBJ1-1, with 7 positions matching TRBD1. This CDR3 spans 16 amino acids. With V trimmed by 2 bases and J by 4 bases, 10 bases remained unmatched. Germline V gene data show CDR1 as MNHEY and CDR2 as SVGAGI. The CDR3 protein is CASSYVNRGGGTEAFF. The DNA of the CDR3 is TGTGCCAGCAGTTACGTGAACAGGGGTGGGGGCACTGAAGCTTTCTTT.

The genes are TRBV19 and TRBJ2-1, with 12 bases matching TRBD2. The CDR3 sequence is 15 residues long. V lost 4 bases to trimming and J lost 5 bases; unmatched junction nucleotides: 3. Germline V gene data show CDR1 as LNHDA and CDR2 as SQIVND (reference sequence). CDR3 DNA: TGTGCCAGTAGTACTAGCGGGGGGGTCCACAATGAGCAGTTCTTC. Protein sequence: CASSTSGGVHNEQFF.

The V call is TRBV4-1, the J call TRBJ1-6, with 9 bases fitting TRBD1. The junction had 10 bases not matched to a gene; V was cut back by 1 base and J by 9 bases. Germline lookup yields CDR1 MGHRA and CDR2 YSYEKL. The CDR3 has 17 amino acids. The chain's CDR3 is CASSQGPGGQGISPLHF. In DNA form, the CDR3 reads TGCGCCAGCAGCCAAGGGCCGGGGGGACAGGGTATTTCACCCCTCCACTTT.

The chain carries TRBV4-3 and TRBJ1-5; 10 positions agree with TRBD1. V lost 5 bases to trimming and J lost 2 bases; unmatched junction nucleotides: 3. The CDR3 runs 15 residues. Germline V gives CDR1 LGHNA, CDR2 YSLEER. The CDR3 loop is CASSKGTGGNQPQHF. CDR3 sequence (DNA): TGCGCCAGCAGCAAAGGGACAGGGGGCAATCAGCCCCAGCATTTT.

This clone was detected only a few times. The rearrangement links TRBV29-1 to TRBJ1-1; 8 positions agree with TRBD1. This CDR3 spans 13 amino acids. Germline lookup yields CDR1 SQVTM and CDR2 ANQGSEA. The junction had 4 bases not matched to a gene; V was cut back by 7 bases and J by 0 bases. CDR3 protein: CSGRTGMNTEAFF. The CDR3 DNA reads TGCAGCGGGCGGACAGGGATGAACACTGAAGCTTTCTTT.

The chain employs TRBV5-1 and TRBJ1-1, with D tentatively TRBD1 (5 bases). This CDR3 comprises 12 residues. V dropped 1 base and J dropped 8 bases, with 9 bases sitting between them. Germline V gives CDR1 SGHRS, CDR2 YFSETQ. The CDR3 is CASSLPGPEAFF. The DNA of the CDR3 is TGCGCCAGCAGCTTGCCGGGGCCGGAAGCTTTCTTT.

The rearrangement joins TRBV3-1 (or the pseudogene TRBV3-2) to TRBJ1-6, with D perhaps TRBD1 (5 bases). The CDR3 has 14 residues. V dropped 6 bases and J dropped 1 base, with 7 bases sitting between them. Germline V lookup: CDR1 LGHDT, CDR2 YNNKEL (reference sequence). The CDR3 DNA reads as TGTGCCAGCAGAGGGGTTTCCTATAATTCACCCCTCCACTTT. Encoded protein: CASRGVSYNSPLHF.

This chain uses TRBV18 with TRBJ2-7; 12 bases map to TRBD1. The germline V gene encodes CDR1 KGHSH and CDR2 LQKENI. Trimming took 6 bases from V and 5 from J; bases not matched to a gene: 11. The CDR3 loop spans 16 amino acids. This chain's CDR3 is CASSPYMGQGAHEQYF. Written as DNA, the CDR3 is TGTGCCAGCTCGCCATATATGGGACAGGGGGCACACGAGCAGTACTTC.

J is TRBJ2-3 and V is TRBV7-3; D possibly corresponds to TRBD1 (5 bases). Germline V gives CDR1 SGHTA, CDR2 FQGTGA. The germline V and J ends were trimmed by 0 bases and 7 bases, with 8 bases remaining between them. The CDR3 consists of 13 residues. DNA of the CDR3: TGTGCCAGCAGCTTAACGCAGGGATATACGCAGTATTTT. It yields the protein CASSLTQGYTQYF.

The chain is built from TRBV10-2 and TRBJ2-7, with a possible D match to TRBD2 (5 bases). The V end lost 4 bases, the J end lost 3 bases, and 16 bases lay between the germline ends. This CDR3 comprises 15 residues. CDR1 and CDR2 from the germline V gene are WSHSY and SAAADI. The DNA of the CDR3 is TGCGCCAGCAGTGGTAGCACAAACGGAGGCTACGAGCAGTACTTC. Residues: CASSGSTNGGYEQYF.

As for this clone: Additional DNA sequences in this sample encode the identical CDR3. The chain carries TRBV5-1 and TRBJ1-1; perhaps TRBD1 as D (6 bases). V was shortened by 0 bases and J by 2 bases, with 8 bases between the two germline ends. CDR1 and CDR2 (germline): SGHRS, YFSETQ. The CDR3 contains 14 residues. CDR3 residues: CASSLVQGNTEAFF. The DNA of the CDR3 is TGCGCCAGCAGCTTGGTACAGGGTAACACTGAAGCTTTCTTT.

The rearrangement uses TRBV2 and TRBJ2-5; D is unclear. The V end was cut by 4 bases, the J end by 2 bases, with 14 bases between. Germline CDR1 SNHLY, CDR2 FYNNEI. The length of the CDR3 is 15 residues. The CDR3 nucleotides read TGTGCCAGCAGTGTGGTCGGTGCATCACAAGAGACCCAGTACTTC. Translating gives CASSVVGASQETQYF.